This passage covers 9 T cell receptor beta chains from one sample sequenced in a study of PD-1 blockade in mismatch repair-deficient tumors. The repertoire was sequenced with immunoSEQ multiplex PCR; TCRdb's copy has only in-frame clones and lacks some. The sample yields around 110,000 clones, 70% to 80% seen once. The sample in question was peripheral blood, obtained more than 58 weeks after starting pembrolizumab. Receptors were obtained from an adult with mismatch repair-deficient cancer.

The rearrangement links TRBV27 to TRBJ2-7; 9 positions match TRBD1. Unmatched junction bases numbered 18, after V lost 6 bases and J lost 3 bases. The germline gives CDR1 MNHEY, CDR2 SMNVEV (reference sequence). The CDR3 runs 18 residues. CDR3 coding DNA: TGTGCCAGCAGCACCACCGGGACAGGGTACAGGAGGCTCTACGAGCAGTACTTC. It codes for CASSTTGTGYRRLYEQYF.

This chain connects TRBV28 to TRBJ2-1; TRBD2 matches 7 bases. The ends lost 5 bases at V and 5 bases at J; junction bases unmatched: 3. CDR1 is MDHEN and CDR2 is SYDVKM in the germline V gene. CDR3 size: 13 residues. The CDR3 loop is CASSNRGDNEQFF. The DNA for the CDR3 is TGTGCCAGCAGTAATCGGGGGGACAATGAGCAGTTCTTC. Complete variable domain (other parts from reference TRBV28 and TRBJ2-1): DVKVTQSSRYLVKRTGEKVFLECVQDMDHENMFWYRQDPGLGLRLIYFSYDVKMKEKGDIPEGYSVSREKKERFSLILESASTNQTSMYLCASSNRGDNEQFFGPGTRLTVL.

This clone showed up just once. The V call is TRBV5-4, the J call TRBJ2-7; 10 bases fit TRBD1. J lost 4 bases, V lost 4 bases, and 8 bases had no gene match. The CDR3 has 15 amino acids. Germline loops: CDR1 SGHNT, CDR2 YYREEE (reference sequence). Here the CDR3 DNA reads TGTGCCAGCAGCCTCAGACAGGGGGCAGGGTACGAGCAGTACTTC. It codes for CASSLRQGAGYEQYF.

The chain uses TRBV9 and TRBJ1-3, with 11 bases fitting TRBD1. V lost 4 bases and J lost 6; bases outside the gene matches: 9. The CDR3 extends over 16 amino acids. The germline V gene has CDR1 SGDLS and CDR2 YYNGEE. This CDR3 reads CASSTGTGGSENTIYF. For the CDR3, the DNA is TGTGCCAGCAGCACGGGGACAGGGGGATCGGAAAACACCATATATTTT. Full variable domain (outside the CDR3, taken from reference TRBV9 and TRBJ1-3): DSGVTQTPKHLITATGQRVTLRCSPRSGDLSVYWYQQSLDQGLQFLIQYYNGEERAKGNILERFSAQQFPDLHSELNLSSLELGDSALYFCASSTGTGGSENTIYFGEGSWLTVV.

This clone was seen only a few times. The chain combines TRBV18 with TRBJ2-7, with D possibly matching TRBD1 (6 bases). Trimming took 3 bases from V and 4 from J, leaving 10 bases between them. Per germline, CDR1 KGHSH and CDR2 LQKENI. The CDR3 loop spans 13 amino acids. CDR3 sequence (DNA): TGTGCCAGCTCACCCAGGACAGAGTACGAGCAGTACTTC. Translating gives CASSPRTEYEQYF.

V and J are TRBV6-5 and TRBJ2-7; D unclear. V was shortened by 4 bases and J by 0 bases, with 13 bases between the two germline ends. The CDR3 contains 15 residues. Germline V gene sequence: CDR1 MNHEY, CDR2 SVGAGI. The chain's CDR3 is CASSLRSVFSYEQYF. The CDR3 DNA follows: TGTGCCAGCAGTTTAAGAAGCGTTTTCTCCTACGAGCAGTACTTC.

The chain joins TRBV6-5 to TRBJ2-7, with D possibly TRBD2 on 6 matching bases. From germline, CDR1 is MNHEY and CDR2 SVGAGI. The V and J ends lost 2 bases and 2 bases respectively, with 10 bases between them. This CDR3 is 14 amino acids long. CDR3 DNA sequence: TGTGCCAGCAGTTACCGGGACTCAGCCTACGAGCAGTACTTC. Protein sequence: CASSYRDSAYEQYF.

This rearrangement joins TRBV6-5 to TRBJ2-5; TRBD1 aligns across 7 bases. The CDR3 spans 15 residues. Trimming removed 6 bases from V and 2 bases from J; junction bases left unmatched: 9. CDR1 is MNHEY and CDR2 is SVGAGI in the germline V gene. The CDR3 nucleotides are TGTGCCAGCAGCCTCGGGGACAGACAGCAAGAGACCCAGTACTTC. Translated, it gives CASSLGDRQQETQYF.

This chain connects TRBV4-3 to TRBJ1-1; a possible D gene is TRBD1 (5 bases). V lost 2 bases and J 1 base, leaving 5 bases between the germline ends. CDR1 and CDR2 (germline): LGHNA, YSLEER. There are 13 residues in the CDR3. The CDR3 region has the DNA TGCGCCAGCAGCCAAAGGGGGAACACTGAAGCTTTCTTT. Encoded protein: CASSQRGNTEAFF.